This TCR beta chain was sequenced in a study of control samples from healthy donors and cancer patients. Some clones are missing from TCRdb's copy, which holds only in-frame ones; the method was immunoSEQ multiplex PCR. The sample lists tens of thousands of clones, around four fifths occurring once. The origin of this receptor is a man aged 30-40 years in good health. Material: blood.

CDR3 protein: CASIRQGTLGNYGYTF. CDR3 sequence (DNA): TGTGCCAGTATCCGACAGGGTACCCTGGGGAACTATGGCTACACCTTC. The chain has TRBV19 and TRBJ1-2; 7 bases align to TRBD1. J was trimmed by 2 bases and V by 7 bases; bases with no gene match: 13. The CDR3 extends over 16 amino acids. The germline CDR1 and CDR2 sequences are LNHDA and SQIVND (reference sequence).